This T cell receptor (beta chain) was obtained from a study of shared clonotypes between healthy human individuals (dated by TCRdb to the early 2020s). Some background on the complete study: A couple of women and three men aged 18 to 49 years were included in the cohort. For each donor, CD4 naive and CD4 memory were each run on three plates, CD8 naive on two plates, and CD8 memory on one plate. To estimate repertoire size and how much clonotypes are shared between individuals, the study performed deep sequencing of blood TCR repertoires from roughly five healthy adults. To increase sequencing depth and limit assay-specific biases, different laboratories used diverse techniques to prepare libraries and sequence TCR repertoires. Each donor's leukapheresis produced roughly between about 0.8 and 10 billion PBMCs.

General conclusions and limits of the study: Sharing across a handful of donors was observed for approximately 5% of naive CD4, over 3% of naive CD8, about 2.3% of memory CD4, and about 0.4% of memory CD8 clonotypes. Because the study included only a small number of donors, the genetic and exposure-history diversity represented was limited. Higher generation probabilities were observed for clonotypes shared by all four sorted-subset donors than for non-shared clonotypes. Pairwise subsampling indicated that sequencing depth was expected to affect the degree of clonotype sharing among donors. Naive subsets generally had larger estimated clonotype richness than memory subsets. Incomplete sequencing was indicated by rarefaction of sorted-subset datasets, despite the large sequencing depth. Sampling was restricted to blood, and TCR repertoires in tissue are likely to differ from TCR repertoires in blood.

TCR CDR3 regions were amplified from genomic DNA by multiplex PCR using the deep immunoSEQ assay. For each cell subset, the extracted genomic DNA was distributed evenly across all wells of several immunoSEQ 96-well plates, and each plate served as one replicate. For sorted subsets, each replicate PCR was loaded with approximately 0.2 ug genomic DNA, equivalent to 25,000 to 30,000 T cell genomes. The purified libraries were quantified using a Qubit 3.0 fluorometer, sized with a Bioanalyzer 2100, and then quantified again using the KAPA Library Quantification kit. A separate single-read 150-cycle Illumina NextSeq 550 flow cell was used to sequence each immunoSEQ 96-well plate. Regarding the original processing steps: Because only junctional sequences without quality scores were contained in the immunoSEQ output, filtering matching that applied to full-length reads could not be performed. Sequences were annotated with PyIR, a Python wrapper for IgBLAST v1.9, and V/J genes and CDR3 were assigned using IMGT germline references. Reads with weak V/J assignments (E-value above 1e-6), missing CDR3, stop codons, out-of-frame junctions, or ambiguous translated residues were removed. V3J clonotypes were defined as sequences sharing an identical inferred V gene, J gene, and CDR3 amino acid sequence. Percentage overlap between repertoires was computed as shared unique clonotypes divided by the size of the smaller repertoire. Three approaches were used to assess repertoire richness: RTK rarefaction, the Chao1 estimator, and Recon v2.1 estimates of unobserved clonotypes. Generation probabilities were computed with OLGA for all TCRbeta clonotypes obtained by the gDNA method from four donors. TCRdb took over this immuneACCESS table, retaining in-frame rearrangements with V and J assigned. Such tables are incomplete; in checked studies, under half of the missing clones stem from an unresolved V gene, and the remainder is unexplained. The DNA gave D and trimming, while V, J and clone size come from that table. This sample has about 1.4 million clones in its table, and roughly 96% of those were observed once. The ten biggest clones cover over 1% of the sample.

Healthy HIV-negative adults with no recently reported acute infections or vaccinations were included as donors. All donors were Caucasian adults living in Nashville, Tennessee, USA. CD4+ T cells were enriched by magnetic negative selection; naive cells were then positively selected on CD45RA, and the negative fraction formed the memory subset. Blood was obtained by leukapheresis, after which PBMCs were separated by Ficoll-Histopaque density gradient centrifugation and cryopreserved in liquid nitrogen vapor phase. Analytical flow cytometry was used to check the purity and quantity of each magnetically sorted T cell population. Genomic DNA was isolated from each sorted fraction and quantified by UV absorbance on a Nanodrop 2000c. Concerning this clone itself: Its antigen is currently not known. No base quality values were provided; no much bigger clone lies one nucleotide off.

Sequenced: naive CD4+ T cells sorted from blood. Explained via the paper, the cell subset or site label denotes: CD45RA+ positively selected. This receptor was obtained from a man aged 25 to 45 in good health.

CDR3 sequence: CASSLGTSGRSFTGTGELFF. In nucleotide form, the sequence is TGCGCCAGCAGCCTAGGGACTAGCGGGAGAAGTTTTACGGGGACCGGGGAGCTGTTTTTT. This sequence uses TRBV5-1 and TRBJ2-2; the central 14 bases match TRBD2. CDR3 length: 20 amino acids, cysteine to phenylalanine. Just CDR3 DNA is preserved here, 60 bases in frame from base 1. Germline trimming amounts to 4 bases on V and 5 bases on J, with 16 as the count of junction bases outside the gene matches. From a lookup of the germline V gene, CDR1 and CDR2 are SGHRS and YFSETQ.